Listed below are T cell receptor beta chains from one sample, sequenced in a study of blood T cell repertoires in COVID-19. The assay was immunoSEQ multiplex PCR, and TCRdb's table has in-frame clones only and misses some. The sample holds more than 100,000 clones, more than 60% seen once. The sequencing input was peripheral blood. The receptors shown here come from a man between 65 and 85 years old with acute or convalescent COVID-19. Each CDR3 is given with its conserved first and last residue. The D gene is left open where the match is weak. Some rows have no size entry. The others give once, few or many, or a class for an expanded clone.

j_gene	abundance	v_gene	d_gene	CDR3aa	CDR3nt
TRBJ1-2	.	TRBV30	TRBD1	CAWSTYRDRGQSTNYGYTF	TGTGCCTGGAGTACCTACCGGGACAGGGGACAATCTACTAACTATGGCTACACCTTC
TRBJ1-2	.	TRBV3-1/TRBV3-2	.	CASSQDSGQSYGYTF	TGTGCCAGCAGCCAAGATTCAGGACAGTCCTATGGCTACACCTTC
TRBJ2-3	.	TRBV9	TRBD2	CASSVRLAGSTDTQYF	TGTGCCAGCAGCGTTAGACTAGCGGGGAGCACAGATACGCAGTATTTT
TRBJ2-7	.	TRBV4-1	TRBD1	CASSHALPGQGPNEQYF	TGCGCCAGCAGCCACGCTTTGCCGGGACAGGGCCCCAACGAGCAGTACTTC
TRBJ1-6	.	TRBV30	.	CACDRGVNSPLHF	TGTGCCTGCGATCGGGGGGTTAATTCACCCCTCCACTTT
TRBJ1-3	.	TRBV7-6	.	CASSFPGSGGAGNTIYF	TGTGCCAGCAGCTTCCCAGGCTCGGGGGGAGCTGGAAACACCATATATTTT
TRBJ2-7	.	TRBV5-4	TRBD1	CASSSTGGTYEQYF	TGTGCCAGCAGCTCAACAGGGGGGACCTACGAGCAGTACTTC
TRBJ2-7	.	TRBV30	TRBD2	CAWSVSGGSYEQYF	TGTGCCTGGAGTGTTAGCGGGGGATCCTACGAGCAGTACTTC
TRBJ1-2	.	TRBV7-2	.	CASSLDRVPNYGYTF	TGTGCCAGCAGCCTCGACAGAGTTCCTAACTATGGCTACACCTTC
TRBJ1-5	.	TRBV3-1/TRBV3-2	TRBD1	CASSPTWTGGNPPQHF	TGTGCCAGCAGCCCTACATGGACAGGGGGCAATCCGCCCCAGCATTTT
TRBJ1-2	.	TRBV9	TRBD1	CASSARTGANYGYTF	TGTGCCAGCAGCGCCCGGACAGGAGCGAACTATGGCTACACCTTC
TRBJ2-1	.	TRBV25-1	TRBD2	CASSEPGTSGNEQFF	TGTGCCAGCAGTGAACCCGGGACTAGCGGGAATGAGCAGTTCTTC
TRBJ2-7	.	TRBV4-3	TRBD1	CASSQGTDRDLAEQYF	TGCGCCAGCAGCCAGGGAACGGACAGGGATTTGGCCGAGCAGTACTTC
TRBJ2-1	.	TRBV4-3	.	CASSREPPGVGNEQFF	TGCGCCAGCAGCCGAGAGCCCCCCGGGGTGGGGAATGAGCAGTTCTTC
TRBJ1-5	.	TRBV7-9	TRBD1	CASSMTGTGIRQPQHF	TGTGCCAGCAGCATGACCGGGACAGGGATACGGCAGCCCCAGCATTTT
TRBJ2-3	.	TRBV4-2	TRBD2	CASSRLAGGRTDTQYF	TGTGCCAGCAGCCGACTAGCGGGGGGCCGCACAGATACGCAGTATTTT
TRBJ1-6	.	TRBV6-5	.	CASSYLGSSYNSPLHF	TGTGCCAGCAGTTACTTGGGCAGCTCCTATAATTCACCCCTCCACTTT
TRBJ2-1	.	TRBV5-1	.	CASSLVQNSYNEQFF	TGCGCCAGCAGCTTGGTACAGAACTCCTACAATGAGCAGTTCTTC
TRBJ2-2	.	TRBV27	.	CASSSTILNTGELFF	TGTGCCAGCAGTTCGACTATCCTCAACACCGGGGAGCTGTTTTTT
TRBJ1-3	once	TRBV19	TRBD1	CASSYLGGPGNTIYF	TGTGCCAGTAGCTACTTAGGGGGCCCTGGAAACACCATATATTTT
TRBJ1-3	.	TRBV2	TRBD1	CASKTGTALSGNTIYF	TGTGCCAGCAAAACCGGGACAGCTCTCTCTGGAAACACCATATATTTT
TRBJ1-2	.	TRBV11-2	TRBD1	CASSSTGTGRYGYTF	TGTGCCAGCAGCTCAACCGGGACAGGGAGGTATGGCTACACCTTC
TRBJ2-2	.	TRBV5-1	TRBD1	CASSSSGTGVRRLFF	TGCGCCAGCAGCTCCTCCGGGACAGGAGTTAGGAGGCTGTTTTTT
TRBJ1-6	.	TRBV5-1	.	CASRQDPIVSYNSPLHF	TGCGCCAGCAGACAGGATCCTATCGTCTCCTATAATTCACCCCTCCACTTT
TRBJ2-3	.	TRBV11-3	TRBD2	CASSLGTSGAGTDTQYF	TGTGCCAGCAGCCTCGGGACTAGCGGGGCCGGCACAGATACGCAGTATTTT
TRBJ2-7	.	TRBV5-4	.	CASSLERVGSEQYF	TGTGCCAGCAGCTTGGAGAGGGTAGGGTCCGAGCAGTACTTC
TRBJ1-3	few	TRBV5-3	.	CARSPGPGSGNTIYF	TGTGCCAGAAGTCCTGGGCCCGGCTCTGGAAACACCATATATTTT
TRBJ2-7	.	TRBV5-4	TRBD1	CAGGQGPNYEQYF	TGTGCCGGGGGACAGGGGCCCAATTACGAGCAGTACTTC
TRBJ1-2	.	TRBV19	.	CASTKTGQPYYGYTF	TGTGCCAGTACTAAAACGGGACAACCGTACTATGGCTACACCTTC
TRBJ1-6	.	TRBV10-2	TRBD1	CASRPGQRSNSPLHF	TGCGCCAGCAGACCGGGACAGCGGTCCAATTCACCCCTCCACTTT
TRBJ1-2	.	TRBV5-4	.	CASSLRWGDGGYTF	TGTGCCAGCAGCCTTCGTTGGGGGGATGGTGGCTACACCTTC
TRBJ1-1	.	TRBV29-1	TRBD1	CSVEYWGQGEGAFF	TGCAGCGTTGAATACTGGGGACAGGGGGAGGGAGCTTTCTTT
TRBJ2-3	.	TRBV4-3	.	CASSQERFSTDTQYF	TGCGCCAGCAGCCAAGAGCGGTTCAGCACAGATACGCAGTATTTT
TRBJ2-7	.	TRBV21-1	.	CASKPGTPSYEQYF	TGTGCCAGCAAACCCGGGACACCTTCCTACGAGCAGTACTTC
TRBJ2-5	.	TRBV6-5	TRBD2	CASRTSGGAAETQYF	TGTGCCAGCAGAACTAGCGGGGGGGCGGCAGAGACCCAGTACTTC
TRBJ1-2	.	TRBV3-1/TRBV3-2	.	CASSPSRAHGYTF	TGTGCCAGCAGCCCGTCCAGGGCCCATGGCTACACCTTC
TRBJ1-3	few	TRBV18	.	CASSPGQAGNTIYF	TGTGCCAGCTCACCAGGACAAGCTGGAAACACCATATATTTT
TRBJ2-7	.	TRBV7-2	TRBD1	CASSPRDRGTYEQYF	TGTGCCAGCAGCCCCCGGGACAGGGGGACCTACGAGCAGTACTTC
TRBJ2-5	.	TRBV7-2	TRBD2	CASSFGGGTQETQYF	TGTGCCAGCAGCTTTGGCGGGGGGACCCAAGAGACCCAGTACTTC
TRBJ1-1	.	TRBV7-2	.	CASSLEEHTEAFF	TGTGCCAGCAGCCTCGAGGAGCACACTGAAGCTTTCTTT
TRBJ2-6	.	TRBV7-9	.	CASSPYLSTGSGANVLTF	TGTGCCAGCAGCCCTTACCTTTCGACAGGATCTGGGGCCAACGTCCTGACTTTC
TRBJ1-2	few	TRBV30	TRBD1	CAWRPGQGPRYGYTF	TGTGCCTGGAGGCCAGGACAGGGGCCCCGCTATGGCTACACCTTC
TRBJ1-2	.	TRBV27	.	CASKSGGTYGYTF	TGTGCCAGCAAGTCCGGGGGGACCTATGGCTACACCTTC
TRBJ2-7	few	TRBV7-2	TRBD2	CASSLRTSGRYEQYF	TGTGCCAGCAGCTTACGGACTAGCGGCCGCTACGAGCAGTACTTC
TRBJ1-1	few	TRBV5-1	TRBD1	CASSLGGQASTEAFF	TGCGCCAGCAGCTTGGGGGGACAGGCGTCGACTGAAGCTTTCTTT
TRBJ2-1	many	TRBV7-2	.	CASSLGAQGVQFF	TGTGCCAGCAGCTTAGGGGCGCAGGGTGTGCAGTTCTTC
TRBJ1-3	.	TRBV4-1	.	CASSQPQVSSGNTIYF	TGCGCCAGCAGCCAACCCCAAGTGAGCTCTGGAAACACCATATATTTT
TRBJ1-2	many	TRBV27	TRBD1	CASSFQTVSGQLYGYTF	TGTGCCAGCAGTTTTCAAACCGTATCGGGACAGCTCTATGGCTACACCTTC
TRBJ1-1	.	TRBV11-2	.	CASSSPAQGNTEAFF	TGTGCCAGCAGCTCCCCCGCGCAGGGTAACACTGAAGCTTTCTTT
TRBJ2-3	.	TRBV12-5	TRBD2	CASGLVHSGGTSGADTQYF	TGTGCTAGTGGTTTGGTACACAGCGGGGGGACCTCAGGGGCAGATACGCAGTATTTT
TRBJ2-7	.	TRBV4-2	TRBD1	CASSQDRGLTYEQYF	TGTGCCAGCAGCCAAGACAGGGGGTTGACCTACGAGCAGTACTTC
TRBJ1-6	.	TRBV6-2/TRBV6-3	.	CASSYSIPMRDHLHF	TGTGCCAGCAGTTACTCGATCCCTATGAGGGATCACCTCCACTTT
TRBJ2-7	.	TRBV2	TRBD1	CASSIRQGAGSYEQYF	TGTGCCAGCAGCATAAGACAGGGGGCCGGGTCCTACGAGCAGTACTTC
TRBJ1-2	.	TRBV18	TRBD1	CASSPPGQGAGHGYTF	TGTGCCAGCTCACCACCGGGACAGGGAGCGGGGCATGGCTACACCTTC